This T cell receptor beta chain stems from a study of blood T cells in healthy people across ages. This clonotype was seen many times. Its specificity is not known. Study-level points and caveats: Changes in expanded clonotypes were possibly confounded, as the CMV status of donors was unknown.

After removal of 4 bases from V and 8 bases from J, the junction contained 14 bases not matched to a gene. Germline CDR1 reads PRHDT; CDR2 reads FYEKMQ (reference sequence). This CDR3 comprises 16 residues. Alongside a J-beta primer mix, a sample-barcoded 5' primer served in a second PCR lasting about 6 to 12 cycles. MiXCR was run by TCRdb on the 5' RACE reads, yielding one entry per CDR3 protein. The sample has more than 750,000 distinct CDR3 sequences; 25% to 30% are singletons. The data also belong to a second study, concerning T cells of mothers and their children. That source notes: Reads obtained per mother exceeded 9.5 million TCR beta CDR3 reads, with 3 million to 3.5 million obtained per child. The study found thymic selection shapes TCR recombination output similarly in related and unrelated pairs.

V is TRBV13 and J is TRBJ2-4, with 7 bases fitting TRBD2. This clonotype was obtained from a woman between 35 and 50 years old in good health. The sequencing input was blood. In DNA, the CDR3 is TGTGCCAGCAGCTCCCGGATGGGGGAGGGGATAGACATTCAGTACTTC. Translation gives CASSSRMGEGIDIQYF.